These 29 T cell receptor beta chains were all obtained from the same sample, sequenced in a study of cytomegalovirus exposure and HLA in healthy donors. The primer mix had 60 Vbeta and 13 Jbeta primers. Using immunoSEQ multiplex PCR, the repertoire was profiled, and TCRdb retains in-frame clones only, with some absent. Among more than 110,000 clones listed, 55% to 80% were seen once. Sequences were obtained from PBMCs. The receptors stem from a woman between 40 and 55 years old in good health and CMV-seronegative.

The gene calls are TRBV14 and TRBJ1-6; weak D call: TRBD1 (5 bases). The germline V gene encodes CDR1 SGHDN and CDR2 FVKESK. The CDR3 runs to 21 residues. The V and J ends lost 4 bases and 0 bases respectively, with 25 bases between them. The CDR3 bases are TGTGCCAGCAGCCCCCTGGGTTCCGGGCGGGGCCCTAGCTCCTATAATTCACCCCTCCACTTT. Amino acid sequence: CASSPLGSGRGPSSYNSPLHF.

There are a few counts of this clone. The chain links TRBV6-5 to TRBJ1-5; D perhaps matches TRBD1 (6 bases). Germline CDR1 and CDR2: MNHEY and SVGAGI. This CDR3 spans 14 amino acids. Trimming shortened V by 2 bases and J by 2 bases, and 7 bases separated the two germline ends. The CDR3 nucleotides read TGTGCCAGCAGTTACGGGGGCGGCAATCAGCCCCAGCATTTT. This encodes CASSYGGGNQPQHF.

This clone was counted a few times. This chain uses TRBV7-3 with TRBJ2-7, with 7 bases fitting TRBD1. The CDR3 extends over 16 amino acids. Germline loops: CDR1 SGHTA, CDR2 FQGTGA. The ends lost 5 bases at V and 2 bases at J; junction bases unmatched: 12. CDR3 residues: CASSPDRDRTPYEQYV. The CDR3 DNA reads TGTGCCAGCAGCCCAGACAGGGATCGAACTCCCTACGAGCAGTACGTC.

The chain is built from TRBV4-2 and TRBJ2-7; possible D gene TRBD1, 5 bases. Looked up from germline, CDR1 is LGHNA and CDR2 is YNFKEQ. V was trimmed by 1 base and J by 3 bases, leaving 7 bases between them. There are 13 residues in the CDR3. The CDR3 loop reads CASSQAQGYEQYF. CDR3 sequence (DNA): TGTGCCAGCAGCCAAGCCCAGGGCTACGAGCAGTACTTC.

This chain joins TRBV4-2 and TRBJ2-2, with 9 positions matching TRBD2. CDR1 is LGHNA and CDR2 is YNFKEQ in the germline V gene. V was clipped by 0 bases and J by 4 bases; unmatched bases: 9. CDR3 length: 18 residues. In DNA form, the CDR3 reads TGTGCCAGCAGCCAAGATCCGGTTCTAGCGGGGAGCACCGGGGAGCTGTTTTTT. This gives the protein CASSQDPVLAGSTGELFF.

The CDR3 protein is CASSLGLTSTDTQYF. The CDR3 DNA follows: TGTGCCAGCAGTTTAGGGCTAACTAGCACAGATACGCAGTATTTT. This chain links TRBV28 with TRBJ2-3, with no clear D. Between the trimmed V and J ends, which lost 2 bases and 0 bases, there was a span of 9 bases. The germline gives CDR1 MDHEN, CDR2 SYDVKM. The CDR3 has 15 residues.

CDR3 loop: CASSLVQGPYEQYF. CDR3 in DNA: TGTGCCAGCAGCTTAGTTCAGGGTCCCTACGAGCAGTACTTC. This chain uses TRBV7-8 with TRBJ2-7; D perhaps matches TRBD1 (5 bases). This CDR3 is 14 amino acids long. The ends were cut back, 1 base at V and 2 bases at J, with 9 bases in the middle. The V gene's germline CDR1 is SGHVS and CDR2 FQNEAQ.

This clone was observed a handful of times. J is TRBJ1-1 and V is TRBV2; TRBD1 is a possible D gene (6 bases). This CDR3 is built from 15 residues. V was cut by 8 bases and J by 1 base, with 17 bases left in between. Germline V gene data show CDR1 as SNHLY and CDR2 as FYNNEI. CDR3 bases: TGTGCCAGCGATCCGAGGGGGGGAAGGAACACTGAAGCTTTCTTT. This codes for CASDPRGGRNTEAFF.

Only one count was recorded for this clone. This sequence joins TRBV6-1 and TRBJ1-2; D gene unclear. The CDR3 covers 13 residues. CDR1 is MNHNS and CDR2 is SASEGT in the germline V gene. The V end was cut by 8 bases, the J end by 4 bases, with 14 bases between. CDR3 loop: CASLGPPPYGYTF. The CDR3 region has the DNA TGTGCCAGCCTCGGTCCCCCTCCCTATGGCTACACCTTC.

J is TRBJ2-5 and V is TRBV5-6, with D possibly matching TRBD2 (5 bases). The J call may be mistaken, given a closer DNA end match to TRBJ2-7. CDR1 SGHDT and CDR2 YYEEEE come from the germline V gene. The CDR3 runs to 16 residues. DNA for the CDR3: TGTGCCAGCAGCGCAAGCCTCGGGGTAAGCTCCTACGAGCAGTACTTC. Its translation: CASSASLGVSSYEQYF.

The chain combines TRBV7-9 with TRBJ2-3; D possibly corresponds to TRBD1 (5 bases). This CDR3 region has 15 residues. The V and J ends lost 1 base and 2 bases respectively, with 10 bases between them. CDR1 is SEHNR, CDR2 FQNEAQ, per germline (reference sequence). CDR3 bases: TGTGCCAGCAGCTTAGATGGCAGGGACACAGATACGCAGTATTTT. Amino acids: CASSLDGRDTDTQYF. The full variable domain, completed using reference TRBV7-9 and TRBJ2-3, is DTGVSQNPRHKITKRGQNVTFRCDPISEHNRLYWYRQTLGQGPEFLTYFQNEAQLEKSRLLSDRFSAERPKGSFSTLEIQRTEQGDSAMYLCASSLDGRDTDTQYFGPGTRLTVL.

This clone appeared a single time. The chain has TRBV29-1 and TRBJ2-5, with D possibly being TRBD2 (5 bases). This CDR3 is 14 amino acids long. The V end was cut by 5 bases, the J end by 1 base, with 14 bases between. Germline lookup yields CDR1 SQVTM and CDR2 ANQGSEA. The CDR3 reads CSVQTGSLQETQYF. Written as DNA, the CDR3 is TGCAGCGTTCAAACGGGGTCTCTCCAAGAGACCCAGTACTTC.

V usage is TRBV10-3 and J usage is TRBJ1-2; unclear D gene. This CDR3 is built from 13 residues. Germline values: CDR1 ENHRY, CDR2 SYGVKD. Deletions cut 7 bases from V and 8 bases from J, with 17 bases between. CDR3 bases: TGTGCCATCACGGAGGGATCAGAGGACGGCTACACCTTC. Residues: CAITEGSEDGYTF.

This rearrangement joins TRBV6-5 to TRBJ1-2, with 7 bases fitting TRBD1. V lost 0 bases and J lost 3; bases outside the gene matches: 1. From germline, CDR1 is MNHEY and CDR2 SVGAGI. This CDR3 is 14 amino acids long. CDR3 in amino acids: CASSYSDRDYGYTF. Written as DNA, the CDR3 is TGTGCCAGCAGTTACTCCGACAGGGACTATGGCTACACCTTC.

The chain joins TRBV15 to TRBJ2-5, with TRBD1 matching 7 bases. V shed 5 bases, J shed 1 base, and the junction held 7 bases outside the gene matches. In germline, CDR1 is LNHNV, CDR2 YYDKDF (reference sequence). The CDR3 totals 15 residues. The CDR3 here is CATSRLDRVQETQYF. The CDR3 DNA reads TGTGCCACCAGCCGTCTCGACAGGGTCCAAGAGACCCAGTACTTC.

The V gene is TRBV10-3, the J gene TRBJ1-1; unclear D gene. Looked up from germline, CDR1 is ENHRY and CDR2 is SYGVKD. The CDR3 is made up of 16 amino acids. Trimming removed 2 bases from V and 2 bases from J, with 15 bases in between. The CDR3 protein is CAISEKQARFNTEAFF. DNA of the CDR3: TGTGCCATCAGTGAGAAGCAGGCCCGCTTTAACACTGAAGCTTTCTTT.

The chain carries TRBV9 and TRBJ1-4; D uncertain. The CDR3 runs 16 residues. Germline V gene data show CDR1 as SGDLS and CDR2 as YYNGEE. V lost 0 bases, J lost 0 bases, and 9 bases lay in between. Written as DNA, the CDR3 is TGTGCCAGCAGCGTAGGCGGGAGAACAACTAATGAAAAACTGTTTTTT. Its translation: CASSVGGRTTNEKLFF.

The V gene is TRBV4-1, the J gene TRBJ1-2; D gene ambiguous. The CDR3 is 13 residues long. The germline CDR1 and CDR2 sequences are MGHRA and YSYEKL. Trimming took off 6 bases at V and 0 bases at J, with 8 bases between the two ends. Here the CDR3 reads CASRGGTNYGYTF. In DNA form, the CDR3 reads TGCGCCAGCAGGGGAGGGACTAACTATGGCTACACCTTC.

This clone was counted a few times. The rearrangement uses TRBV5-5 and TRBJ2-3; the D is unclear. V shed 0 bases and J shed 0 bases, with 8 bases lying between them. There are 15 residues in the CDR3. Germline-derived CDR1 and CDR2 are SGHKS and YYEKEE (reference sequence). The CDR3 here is CASSLDGSSTDTQYF. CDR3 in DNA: TGTGCCAGCAGCTTGGACGGTTCTAGCACAGATACGCAGTATTTT.

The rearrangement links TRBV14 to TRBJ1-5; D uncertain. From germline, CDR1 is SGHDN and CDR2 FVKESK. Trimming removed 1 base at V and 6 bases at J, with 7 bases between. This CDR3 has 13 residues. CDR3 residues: CASSQGEGQPQHF. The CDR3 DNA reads TGTGCCAGCAGCCAAGGGGAGGGTCAGCCCCAGCATTTT.

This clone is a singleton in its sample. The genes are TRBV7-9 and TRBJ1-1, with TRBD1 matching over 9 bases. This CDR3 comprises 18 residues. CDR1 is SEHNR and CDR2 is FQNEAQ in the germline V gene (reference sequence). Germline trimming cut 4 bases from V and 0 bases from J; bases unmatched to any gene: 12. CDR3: CASSSITGQGLMNTEAFF. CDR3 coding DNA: TGTGCCAGCAGCTCAATAACGGGACAGGGACTCATGAACACTGAAGCTTTCTTT. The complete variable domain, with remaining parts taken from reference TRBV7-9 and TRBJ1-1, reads DTGVSQNPRHKITKRGQNVTFRCDPISEHNRLYWYRQTLGQGPEFLTYFQNEAQLEKSRLLSDRFSAERPKGSFSTLEIQRTEQGDSAMYLCASSSITGQGLMNTEAFFGQGTRLTVV.

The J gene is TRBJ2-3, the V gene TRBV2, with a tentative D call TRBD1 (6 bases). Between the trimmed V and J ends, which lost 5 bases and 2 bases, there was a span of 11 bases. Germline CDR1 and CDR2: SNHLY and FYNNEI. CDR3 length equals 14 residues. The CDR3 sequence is CASSTWTVTDTQYF. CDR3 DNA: TGTGCCAGCAGTACCTGGACAGTCACAGATACGCAGTATTTT.

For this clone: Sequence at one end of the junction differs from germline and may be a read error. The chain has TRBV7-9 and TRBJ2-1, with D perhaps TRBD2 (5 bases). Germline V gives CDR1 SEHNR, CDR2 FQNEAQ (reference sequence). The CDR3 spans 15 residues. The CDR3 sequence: CSSSVTGRDLREQFF. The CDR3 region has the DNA TGTTCCAGCAGCGTCACGGGAAGGGATCTTCGAGAGCAGTTCTTC. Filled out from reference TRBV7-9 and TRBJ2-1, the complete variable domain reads DTGVSQNPRHKITKRGQNVTFRCDPISEHNRLYWYRQTLGQGPEFLTYFQNEAQLEKSRLLSDRFSAERPKGSFSTLEIQRTEQGDSAMYLCSSSVTGRDLREQFFGPGTRLTVL.

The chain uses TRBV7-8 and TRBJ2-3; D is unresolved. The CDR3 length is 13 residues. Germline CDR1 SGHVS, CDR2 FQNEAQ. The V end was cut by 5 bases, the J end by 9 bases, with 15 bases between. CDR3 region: CASSLGVSYTQYF. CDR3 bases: TGTGCCAGCAGCCTAGGAGTTAGCTACACGCAGTATTTT.

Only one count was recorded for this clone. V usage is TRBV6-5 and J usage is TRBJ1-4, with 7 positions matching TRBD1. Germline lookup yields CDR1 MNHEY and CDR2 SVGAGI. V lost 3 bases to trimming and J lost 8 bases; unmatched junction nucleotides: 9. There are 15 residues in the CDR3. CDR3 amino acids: CASSYRQGYWEKLFF. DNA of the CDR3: TGTGCCAGCAGTTATCGACAGGGTTATTGGGAAAAACTGTTTTTT.

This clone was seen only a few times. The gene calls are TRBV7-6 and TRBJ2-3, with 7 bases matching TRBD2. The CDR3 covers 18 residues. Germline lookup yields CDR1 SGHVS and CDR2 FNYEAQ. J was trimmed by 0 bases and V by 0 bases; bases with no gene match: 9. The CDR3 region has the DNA TGTGCCAGCAGCTTAGCCCCCCCGGGCGGGGGAAGCACAGATACGCAGTATTTT. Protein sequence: CASSLAPPGGGSTDTQYF.

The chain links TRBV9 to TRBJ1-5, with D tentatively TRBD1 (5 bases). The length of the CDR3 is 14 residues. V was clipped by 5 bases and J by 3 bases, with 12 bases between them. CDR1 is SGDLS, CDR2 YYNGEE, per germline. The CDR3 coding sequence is TGTGCCAGCAGTCCCACAGGCCTCAATCAGCCCCAGCATTTT. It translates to CASSPTGLNQPQHF.

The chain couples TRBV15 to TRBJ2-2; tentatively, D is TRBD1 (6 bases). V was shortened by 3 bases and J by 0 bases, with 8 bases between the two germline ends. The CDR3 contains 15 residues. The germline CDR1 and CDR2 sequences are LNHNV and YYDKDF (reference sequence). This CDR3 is CATSSRGANTGELFF. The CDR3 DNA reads TGTGCCACCAGCAGCAGGGGAGCGAACACCGGGGAGCTGTTTTTT.

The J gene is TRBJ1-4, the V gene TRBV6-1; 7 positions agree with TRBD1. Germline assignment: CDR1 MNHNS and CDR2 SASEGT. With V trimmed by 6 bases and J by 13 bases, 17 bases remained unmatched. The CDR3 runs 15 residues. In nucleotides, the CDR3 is TGTGCCAGCAGCCGCGGACAGGTACTAATGAAAGGACTGTTTTTT. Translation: CASSRGQVLMKGLFF.